Below are 10 T cell receptor beta chains sequenced from a single sample in a study of blood T cell repertoires in COVID-19. Profiling relied on immunoSEQ multiplex PCR, and the TCRdb table lists in-frame clones only, not all of them. The repertoire holds roughly 280,000 clones, with around 87% as singletons. The sequenced sample consisted of peripheral blood. The receptor set was obtained from a woman aged 60 to 75 with COVID-19, enrolled during active disease.

V usage is TRBV12-5 and J usage is TRBJ1-2; D remains unclear. CDR1 and CDR2 from the germline V gene are LGHNT and FRNRAP. CDR3 length: 15 residues. The V end was cut by 6 bases, the J end by 4 bases, with 18 bases between. CDR3 residues: CASGRSGPGSYGYTF. The DNA of the CDR3 is TGTGCTAGTGGCCGGAGTGGCCCGGGGTCCTATGGCTACACCTTC. The full variable domain, completed using reference TRBV12-5 and TRBJ1-2, is DARVTQTPRHKVTEMGQEVTMRCQPILGHNTVFWYRQTMMQGLELLAYFRNRAPLDDSGMPKDRFSAEMPDATLATLKIQPSEPRDSAVYFCASGRSGPGSYGYTFGSGTRLTVV.

The chain recombines TRBV7-2 with TRBJ2-1; no clear D gene. CDR3 length: 14 residues. V was clipped by 7 bases and J by 5 bases, with 15 bases between them. Germline assignment: CDR1 SGHTA and CDR2 FQGNSA. CDR3 bases: TGTGCCAGCAACCATAAGGAGATCAACAATGAGCAGTTCTTC. Translation: CASNHKEINNEQFF.

This rearrangement joins TRBV28 to TRBJ1-2, with 7 bases that match TRBD1. In germline, CDR1 is MDHEN, CDR2 SYDVKM. The ends lost 3 bases at V and 8 bases at J; junction bases unmatched: 9. CDR3 length: 14 amino acids. The CDR3 reads CASSFPRQGGGYTF. In DNA form, the CDR3 reads TGTGCCAGCAGTTTCCCGAGACAGGGCGGGGGCTACACCTTC.

In DNA form, the CDR3 reads TGTGCCAGCAGCGGGGCGGGACTCCGGGGGGATGAGCAGTTCTTC. It is translated as CASSGAGLRGDEQFF. The chain uses TRBV9 and TRBJ2-1; 7 bases agree with TRBD2. V shed 3 bases and J 8 bases; nucleotides not matched to a gene: 11. CDR3 length: 15 residues. Germline CDR1 reads SGDLS; CDR2 reads YYNGEE.

The chain couples TRBV5-1 to TRBJ2-1; a possible D gene is TRBD2 (6 bases). Per germline, CDR1 SGHRS and CDR2 YFSETQ. The CDR3 is 14 residues long. Between the trimmed V and J ends, which lost 5 bases and 8 bases, there was a span of 17 bases. The CDR3 region has the DNA TGCGCCAGCAGTCGAGAGACTAGGGGCGATGAGCAGTTCTTC. It specifies CASSRETRGDEQFF.

This clone appeared a few times. This chain uses TRBV5-1 with TRBJ1-2, with 10 bases matching TRBD1. V shed 4 bases, J shed 2 bases, and the junction held 5 bases outside the gene matches. The germline CDR1 and CDR2 sequences are SGHRS and YFSETQ. This CDR3 comprises 15 residues. The CDR3 spells CASSPRTGGNYGYTF. The DNA for the CDR3 is TGCGCCAGCAGCCCGAGGACAGGGGGGAACTATGGCTACACCTTC.

This chain uses TRBV5-1 with TRBJ2-1; 14 bases are shared with TRBD2. Germline trimming cut 4 bases from V and 5 bases from J; bases unmatched to any gene: 8. CDR1 is SGHRS, CDR2 YFSETQ, per germline. The CDR3 covers 17 residues. The CDR3 sequence is CASSTGLAGGKNNEQFF. The CDR3 bases are TGCGCCAGCAGCACCGGACTAGCGGGAGGAAAAAACAATGAGCAGTTCTTC. The full variable domain, rest sourced from reference TRBV5-1 and TRBJ2-1, is KAGVTQTPRYLIKTRGQQVTLSCSPISGHRSVSWYQQTPGQGLQFLFEYFSETQRNKGNFPGRFSGRQFSNSRSEMNVSTLELGDSALYLCASSTGLAGGKNNEQFFGPGTRLTVL.

V usage is TRBV30 and J usage is TRBJ1-1; TRBD1 matches 7 bases. Germline trimming cut 3 bases from V and 0 bases from J; bases unmatched to any gene: 7. The CDR3 consists of 15 residues. Germline loops: CDR1 GTSNPN, CDR2 SVGIG (reference sequence). This CDR3 is CAWSQYRGVNTEAFF. The CDR3 region has the DNA TGTGCCTGGAGCCAATACAGGGGTGTGAACACTGAAGCTTTCTTT.

The genes are TRBV3-1 (or the pseudogene TRBV3-2) and TRBJ2-7, with TRBD2 matching over 8 bases. There are 15 residues in the CDR3. Trimming took 4 bases from V and 2 from J; bases not matched to a gene: 7. Germline CDR1 reads LGHDT; CDR2 reads YNNKEL (reference sequence). This CDR3 is CASSPRSGVPYEQYF. In nucleotides, the CDR3 is TGTGCCAGCAGCCCCCGTAGCGGGGTCCCCTACGAGCAGTACTTC.

The chain carries TRBV29-1 and TRBJ2-7; TRBD2 agrees at 9 bases. CDR3 length: 15 amino acids. After removal of 1 base from V and 2 bases from J, the junction contained 6 bases not matched to a gene. Germline V gene sequence: CDR1 SQVTM, CDR2 ANQGSEA. The CDR3 region is CSVEGTSASTYEQYF. The CDR3 DNA reads as TGCAGCGTTGAAGGGACTAGCGCGTCTACCTACGAGCAGTACTTC.